This passage covers 25 T cell receptor beta chains from one sample sequenced in a study of identical twins. TCRdb used MiXCR to reprocess the 5' RACE reads, holding one entry per CDR3 protein. The sample contains hundreds of thousands of distinct CDR3 sequences, roughly 6.6% of which appear only once. The data were also submitted as part of a second study, on yellow fever vaccine responses in identical twins.

Source material: PBMCs. These receptors were obtained from a woman younger than 35 in good health.

V gene TRBV20-1 combines with J gene TRBJ2-7; no clear D. The CDR3 is 11 residues long. The germline V and J ends were trimmed by 3 bases and 6 bases, with 9 bases remaining between them. The germline gives CDR1 DFQATT, CDR2 SNEGSKA (reference sequence). In nucleotides, the CDR3 is TGCAGTGCTAGTGTGTACTCCGAGCAGTACTTC. The encoded protein is CSASVYSEQYF.

This clonotype showed up just a few times. The chain has TRBV20-1 and TRBJ2-7; D ambiguous. The CDR3 extends over 13 amino acids. Trimming cost V 0 bases and J 1 base, with 7 bases left between them. The germline V gene encodes CDR1 DFQATT and CDR2 SNEGSKA (reference sequence). In nucleotides, the CDR3 is TGCAGTGCTAGAGACTCCGATTCCTACGAGCAGTACTTC. Protein: CSARDSDSYEQYF.

This clonotype was detected a few times. CDR3 nucleotide sequence: TGTGCCAGCACCCCCCCCGCGGGGACCTCCACCTACGAGCAGTACTTC. Translated: CASTPPAGTSTYEQYF. The genes are TRBV7-9 and TRBJ2-7; D may be TRBD2 (6 bases). V lost 7 bases, J lost 2 bases, and 21 bases lay in between. CDR1 and CDR2 from the germline V gene are SEHNR and FQNEAQ (reference sequence). This CDR3 has 16 residues. Full variable domain (remainder filled in from reference TRBV7-9 and TRBJ2-7): DTGVSQNPRHKITKRGQNVTFRCDPISEHNRLYWYRQTLGQGPEFLTYFQNEAQLEKSRLLSDRFSAERPKGSFSTLEIQRTEQGDSAMYLCASTPPAGTSTYEQYFGPGTRLTVT.

CDR3 sequence reads: CSVEAGTMTDTQYF. The CDR3, as DNA: TGCAGCGTTGAGGCCGGGACTATGACAGATACGCAGTATTTT. V is TRBV29-1 and J is TRBJ2-3, with 7 bases fitting TRBD2. Per germline, CDR1 SQVTM and CDR2 ANQGSEA. Losses at the gene ends were 3 bases for V and 3 bases for J; bases not matched to a gene: 6. The CDR3 is 14 residues long.

This clonotype was recorded a few times. The CDR3 DNA is TGTGCCAGCTCACCTCGAGGGGTGGAGACTAGCAATCAGCCCCAGCATTTT. Translating it yields CASSPRGVETSNQPQHF. The chain has TRBV18 and TRBJ1-5; D might be TRBD1 (5 bases). The CDR3 covers 17 residues. Looked up from germline, CDR1 is KGHSH and CDR2 is LQKENI. V was clipped by 3 bases and J by 0 bases, with 15 bases between them.

The CDR3 is CASTTTSGERNYEQYF. CDR3 in DNA: TGTGCCAGCACCACGACTAGCGGCGAAAGGAACTACGAGCAGTACTTC. V usage is TRBV28 and J usage is TRBJ2-7; the match to TRBD2 covers 9 bases. Germline CDR1 MDHEN, CDR2 SYDVKM. The CDR3 contains 16 residues. V gave up 7 bases and J gave up 3 bases; unmatched junction bases: 13.

This clonotype was recorded many times. The gene calls are TRBV20-1 and TRBJ2-3; 10 nucleotides agree with TRBD2. V dropped 0 bases and J dropped 6; count of bases not matched to a gene: 9. CDR1 and CDR2 (germline): DFQATT, SNEGSKA (reference sequence). The CDR3 is made up of 16 amino acids. This CDR3 reads CSARDSPAGGRDTQYF. The DNA for the CDR3 is TGCAGTGCTAGAGACTCCCCAGCGGGGGGGCGTGATACGCAGTATTTT.

The table lists this clonotype with a few counts. The J gene is TRBJ2-5, the V gene TRBV7-3, with a tentative D call TRBD2 (5 bases). V was clipped by 0 bases and J by 1 base, with 12 bases between them. In germline, CDR1 is SGHTA, CDR2 FQGTGA. The CDR3 contains 16 residues. The DNA for the CDR3 is TGTGCCAGCAGCTTAACGGGAGAGGGTGTCCAAGAGACCCAGTACTTC. It encodes CASSLTGEGVQETQYF.

The table lists this clonotype with a few counts. The chain has TRBV28 and TRBJ2-3; 10 bases fit TRBD2. Trimming at V came to 4 bases and at J to 2 bases, leaving 24 bases not matched to a gene. This CDR3 has 22 residues. Germline values: CDR1 MDHEN, CDR2 SYDVKM. CDR3 nucleotide sequence: TGTGCCAGCAGTTACCAAATCCCCCTTTCGCTAGCGGGAGTGGGGGTCACAGATACGCAGTATTTT. Its protein is CASSYQIPLSLAGVGVTDTQYF. Based on the CDR3 plus reference TRBV28 and TRBJ2-3, the full variable domain is DVKVTQSSRYLVKRTGEKVFLECVQDMDHENMFWYRQDPGLGLRLIYFSYDVKMKEKGDIPEGYSVSREKKERFSLILESASTNQTSMYLCASSYQIPLSLAGVGVTDTQYFGPGTRLTVL.

This clonotype came up many times. The chain carries TRBV12-3 or TRBV12-4 and TRBJ1-6; D not certain. Trimming took off 4 bases at V and 8 bases at J, with 9 bases between the two ends. This CDR3 has 13 residues. For the CDR3, the DNA is TGTGCCAGCAGTTCGCTTTCGGATTCACCCCTCCACTTT. The encoded protein is CASSSLSDSPLHF.

This clonotype has at least ten counts. This chain links TRBV4-1 with TRBJ2-7, with 7 bases aligning to TRBD2. V was clipped by 0 bases and J by 5 bases; unmatched bases: 10. There are 16 residues in the CDR3. In germline, CDR1 is MGHRA, CDR2 YSYEKL. CDR3 coding DNA: TGCGCCAGCAGCCAAGATTGCTGCGCGGGAGAAGACGAGCAGTACTTC. Translating it yields CASSQDCCAGEDEQYF.

In DNA, the CDR3 is TGCGCCAGCAGCTTGGCCTCGGGACTAGGTGTGGGCAATGAGCAGTTCTTC. Translating gives CASSLASGLGVGNEQFF. The chain has TRBV5-1 and TRBJ2-1; 8 bases line up with TRBD2. V trimming: 0 bases; J trimming: 6 bases; junction bases outside the gene matches: 11. Germline V lookup: CDR1 SGHRS, CDR2 YFSETQ. The CDR3 spans 17 residues.

The chain couples TRBV20-1 to TRBJ2-7; 10 nucleotides align to TRBD2. CDR3 length: 12 residues. Germline loops: CDR1 DFQATT, CDR2 SNEGSKA (reference sequence). V shed 8 bases, J shed 6 bases, and the junction held 7 bases outside the gene matches. The CDR3 DNA sequence: TGCAGTTATCTAGCGGGAGCGGCCGAGCAGTACTTC. Translated: CSYLAGAAEQYF.

This clonotype was picked up many times. J is TRBJ1-3 and V is TRBV20-1; D call uncertain. The CDR3 length is 14 residues. V dropped 3 bases and J dropped 0 bases, with 9 bases sitting between them. Germline CDR1 reads DFQATT; CDR2 reads SNEGSKA (reference sequence). CDR3 in amino acids: CSARFPFSGNTIYF. CDR3 sequence (DNA): TGCAGTGCTAGGTTTCCCTTCTCTGGAAACACCATATATTTT.

This chain connects TRBV9 to TRBJ2-5; the match to TRBD2 covers 9 bases. Per germline, CDR1 SGDLS and CDR2 YYNGEE. This CDR3 is built from 18 residues. The ends lost 0 bases at V and 5 bases at J; junction bases unmatched: 14. CDR3 coding DNA: TGTGCCAGCAGCGTAGCTAGTGGGACTAGCAGGACCTCTGAGACCCAGTACTTC. Translated: CASSVASGTSRTSETQYF.

The chain links TRBV3-1 to TRBJ1-1; 9 bases line up with TRBD1. CDR3 length: 14 amino acids. Losses at the gene ends were 2 bases for V and 5 bases for J; bases not matched to a gene: 3. Germline V gene lookup returns CDR1 LGHDT and CDR2 YNNKEL (reference sequence). CDR3 DNA sequence: TGTGCCAGCAGCCAAACAGGGGGCGAAACTGAAGCTTTCTTT. Translated: CASSQTGGETEAFF. Filled out from reference TRBV3-1 and TRBJ1-1, the complete variable domain reads DTAVSQTPKYLVTQMGNDKSIKCEQNLGHDTMYWYKQDSKKFLKIMFSYNNKELIINETVPNRFSPKSPDKAHLNLHINSLELGDSAVYFCASSQTGGETEAFFGQGTRLTVV.

The V gene is TRBV4-1, the J gene TRBJ1-1; 7 bases match TRBD1. Germline V gene sequence: CDR1 MGHRA, CDR2 YSYEKL. After removal of 4 bases from V and 1 base from J, the junction contained 6 bases not matched to a gene. The length of the CDR3 is 15 residues. The CDR3 here is CASSRGQEKNTEAFF. Written as DNA, the CDR3 is TGCGCCAGCAGCCGCGGACAGGAAAAGAACACTGAAGCTTTCTTT.

This clonotype was counted many times. The V and J genes are TRBV24-1 and TRBJ2-3; D is unresolved. In germline, CDR1 is KGHDR, CDR2 SFDVKD. The V gene lost 6 bases and the J gene lost 5 bases, with 5 bases spanning the gap. This CDR3 comprises 11 residues. The CDR3 nucleotides are TGTGCCACCAGTTCCCAAGATACGCAGTATTTT. It is translated as CATSSQDTQYF.

The chain is built from TRBV5-5 and TRBJ1-1, with D tentatively TRBD1 (6 bases). Germline CDR1 is SGHKS and CDR2 is YYEKEE (reference sequence). Trimming removed 2 bases from V and 2 bases from J, with 10 bases in between. The CDR3 runs to 14 residues. The CDR3 spells CASSFTDSNTEAFF. The CDR3, as DNA: TGTGCCAGCAGCTTCACGGACAGTAACACTGAAGCTTTCTTT.

This clonotype has ten or more counts. The chain employs TRBV20-1 and TRBJ2-1; TRBD1 is a possible D gene (5 bases). Germline assignment: CDR1 DFQATT and CDR2 SNEGSKA (reference sequence). Trimming removed 1 base at V and 0 bases at J, with 7 bases between. The CDR3 has 14 residues. This CDR3 is CSARGGPSYNEQFF. CDR3 DNA sequence: TGCAGTGCTAGAGGGGGCCCCTCCTACAATGAGCAGTTCTTC.

The table lists this clonotype with many counts. The chain combines TRBV29-1 with TRBJ2-1; a weak D match, TRBD2 (5 bases). CDR3 length: 13 residues. Looked up from germline, CDR1 is SQVTM and CDR2 is ANQGSEA. Trimming removed 7 bases from V and 9 bases from J, with 19 bases in between. CDR3 protein: CSGGARDVGEQFF. CDR3 sequence (DNA): TGCAGCGGTGGTGCCCGGGATGTGGGTGAGCAGTTCTTC.

This chain joins TRBV20-1 and TRBJ2-1; D is possibly TRBD2 (5 bases). Trimming removed 3 bases at V and 0 bases at J, with 18 bases between. Germline V lookup: CDR1 DFQATT, CDR2 SNEGSKA (reference sequence). The CDR3 is 17 residues long. This chain's CDR3 is CSASPRGGVLSYNEQFF. In DNA, the CDR3 is TGCAGTGCTAGCCCCCGCGGAGGAGTACTCTCCTACAATGAGCAGTTCTTC.

This clonotype was seen more than once but under ten times. This chain uses TRBV29-1 with TRBJ2-2; TRBD2 might be the D (6 bases). The V end was cut by 7 bases, the J end by 6 bases, with 9 bases between. The CDR3 totals 11 residues. Germline V gene sequence: CDR1 SQVTM, CDR2 ANQGSEA. Here the CDR3 reads CSGREAGELFF. The CDR3 DNA reads TGCAGCGGCAGGGAGGCCGGGGAGCTGTTTTTT.

This clonotype was recorded at least ten times. The rearrangement links TRBV20-1 to TRBJ2-3, with 11 bases lining up with TRBD2. After removal of 6 bases from V and 5 bases from J, the junction contained 10 bases not matched to a gene. The length of the CDR3 is 15 residues. Per germline, CDR1 DFQATT and CDR2 SNEGSKA (reference sequence). This CDR3 is CSATDSGRAVDTQYF. The CDR3 DNA reads as TGCAGTGCGACCGATAGCGGGAGGGCAGTAGATACGCAGTATTTT.

The table lists this clonotype with a few counts. The chain couples TRBV6-5 to TRBJ1-2; 10 bases line up with TRBD1. V was clipped by 2 bases and J by 10 bases; unmatched bases: 10. This CDR3 region has 15 residues. The germline V gene has CDR1 MNHEY and CDR2 SVGAGI. DNA of the CDR3: TGTGCCAGCAGTTACCCCCAGGGACAGGGGCCATCCTACACCTTC. Residues: CASSYPQGQGPSYTF.